The source of this T cell receptor (beta chain) is a study of human T cells and chemical hapten exposure. Study information: 2% DPC applied to a roughly 2 cm by roughly 2 cm arm area sensitized donors.

Time point given: pre-sensitization, week 0. Treatment denoted: therapeutic diphenylcyclopropenone sensitization with weekly scalp DPC. CDR3 length equals 17 residues. TCRdb ran MiXCR on the RACE reads and lists one entry per CDR3 protein. The data show about 380,000 distinct CDR3 sequences, less than 6.5% seen once. V usage is TRBV21-1 and J usage is TRBJ1-1. TRBV21-1 is labeled a pseudogene. The origin of this receptor is a woman aged 45-59 years with alopecia areata. Some clones in this sample may be carry-over from other donors' samples. The sample consisted of whole blood, taken in connection with sensitization to the hapten diphenylcyclopropenone (DPC). Here the CDR3 reads CASSKGEREGYVTEAFF. The CDR3 DNA follows: TGTGCCAGCAGCAAAGGCGAAAGGGAGGGTTATGTCACTGAAGCTTTCTTT.